Included here is one TCR beta chain sequence, with context. Germline V gene sequence: CDR1 MNHEY, CDR2 SVGAGI. This CDR3 region has 14 residues. V lost 8 bases and J lost 8; bases outside the gene matches: 11. This entry is derived from a study of blood T cell repertoires in COVID-19. As handled by the study authors: Reference gene primer amplification gave nucleated cell count estimates. Clones were sequenced by immunoSEQ multiplex PCR, and TCRdb holds only the in-frame ones, with some missing. D and trimming were read from the DNA, whereas the V and J calls and clone size are those reported in that table. Among 130,000 to 150,000 clones listed, around 91% were seen once.

The chain recombines TRBV6-5 with TRBJ2-2; TRBD2 matches 7 bases. The sample comprised peripheral blood. This receptor was taken from a man in his late teens or twenties with COVID-19, enrolled during active disease. CDR3 bases: TGTGCCAGCGGATCTGCGGGAGTGGAGGGGGAGCTGTTTTTT. Translating gives CASGSAGVEGELFF.